A single sample gave rise to the 9 T cell receptor beta chains below, sequenced in a study of beta chain features in type 1 diabetes. For these receptors, no antigen is known. The isolated RNA, all of it, was reverse transcribed, so expressed TCRB transcripts were what got sequenced. Profiled with immunoSEQ multiplex PCR; TCRdb holds only in-frame clones, not every one. Among about 160,000 clones listed, roughly 60% were seen once. The study, taken as a whole, reports: The study found moderately but significantly shorter TCRB CDR3s in all four CD4+ subsets of Type 1 diabetes patients.

The sample comprised naive CD4+ T cells from blood. Receptors were obtained from a man younger than 40 with type 1 diabetes.

This chain uses TRBV5-1 with TRBJ2-5; 7 bases fit TRBD1. CDR3 length: 16 amino acids. The germline V gene encodes CDR1 SGHRS and CDR2 YFSETQ. The J segment lost 5 bases and the V segment lost 5 bases, leaving 15 bases of the junction unmatched. The CDR3 loop is CASSSAPRTGGETQYF. DNA for the CDR3: TGCGCCAGCAGTTCTGCACCCCGGACAGGCGGGGAGACCCAGTACTTC.

This clone appeared a single time. The gene calls are TRBV23-1 and TRBJ1-1; D is unresolved. TRBV23-1 is reported as an ORF; its role is uncertain. The germline V and J ends were trimmed by 2 bases and 5 bases, with 3 bases remaining between them. The CDR3 consists of 11 residues. The CDR3 region has the DNA TGCGCCAGCAGTCAAGCGACTGAAGCTTTCTTT. This gives the protein CASSQATEAFF.

The table lists this clone with a few counts. The V call is TRBV9, the J call TRBJ2-3; D remains ambiguous. The germline CDR1 and CDR2 sequences are SGDLS and YYNGEE. The CDR3 loop spans 15 amino acids. V lost 2 bases, J lost 4 bases, and 14 bases lay in between. CDR3 DNA sequence: TGTGCCAGCAGCGTCGCAGGCCTCCCGGCAGATACGCAGTATTTT. This translates into CASSVAGLPADTQYF.

The rearrangement joins TRBV7-9 to TRBJ1-2; D is possibly TRBD1 (6 bases). The CDR3 runs 10 residues. From germline, CDR1 is SEHNR and CDR2 FQNEAQ (reference sequence). The V end lost 10 bases, the J end lost 8 bases, and 11 bases lay between the germline ends. CDR3 in DNA: TGTGCCACAGGACAGTTCGGCTACACCTTC. Translated, it gives CATGQFGYTF.

The gene calls are TRBV7-9 and TRBJ2-7, with D perhaps TRBD1 or TRBD2 (5 bases each). This CDR3 contains 14 residues. Per germline, CDR1 SEHNR and CDR2 FQNEAQ (reference sequence). Trimming shortened V by 1 base and J by 6 bases, and 13 bases separated the two germline ends. The CDR3 nucleotides are TGTGCCAGCAGCTTAGGGACACCGGGGTCCGAGCAGTACTTC. It yields the protein CASSLGTPGSEQYF.

This clone appeared a few times. The CDR3 nucleotides read TGCAGCGTTGGAGAGCCTTCCTACGAGCAGTACTTC. This encodes CSVGEPSYEQYF. The V and J genes are TRBV29-1 and TRBJ2-7; D remains unclear. CDR3 length: 12 amino acids. Trimming took off 4 bases at V and 1 base at J, with 8 bases between the two ends. Germline assignment: CDR1 SQVTM and CDR2 ANQGSEA.

This clone occurred a few times. V gene TRBV13 combines with J gene TRBJ1-2; D is unresolved. Germline V lookup: CDR1 PRHDT, CDR2 FYEKMQ (reference sequence). The V end lost 2 bases, the J end lost 14 bases, and 12 bases lay between the germline ends. The CDR3 is 11 residues long. DNA for the CDR3: TGTGCCAGCAGCTTATTTTCGGGATTGACCTTC. Its translation: CASSLFSGLTF.

The V and J genes are TRBV25-1 and TRBJ1-6; D unclear. This CDR3 spans 12 amino acids. Per germline, CDR1 MGHDK and CDR2 SYGVNS. Trimming left V 6 bases short and J 10 bases short, with 10 bases between. In nucleotides, the CDR3 is TGTGCCAGCAGGGGCTCCGGCTCACCCCTCCACTTT. This sequence encodes CASRGSGSPLHF.

This clone was picked up a small number of times. The chain couples TRBV29-1 to TRBJ2-3; D ambiguous. V was clipped by 0 bases and J by 5 bases, with 3 bases between them. There are 11 residues in the CDR3. Looked up from germline, CDR1 is SQVTM and CDR2 is ANQGSEA. The CDR3 is CSVEEGDTQYF. CDR3 bases: TGCAGCGTTGAAGAAGGAGATACGCAGTATTTT.